In its sample, the clone carrying this T cell receptor (beta chain) was seen once. The junction departs from germline at one end; a sequencing error may be responsible. CDR3 size: 15 residues. Germline CDR1 is SGHNT and CDR2 is YYREEE (reference sequence). This record comes from a study of OX40 agonist ivuxolimab in advanced cancers. The data were produced by immunoSEQ multiplex PCR, yet TCRdb's version contains in-frame clones alone and is incomplete. The sample gives about 150,000 clones, just over 90% of which show up once; approximately 1% is in the top ten. The receptor comes from an adult with an advanced solid tumor such as melanoma, head and neck, liver or kidney cancer. Here the sequenced sample was CD4+ or CD8+ T cells sorted from blood, taken in a trial of the OX40 agonist ivuxolimab. This rearrangement joins TRBV5-4 to TRBJ1-4; no firm D call. The CDR3 DNA sequence: TGCGCCAGCAGCCCTGACCCCGGCGGCGGTGAAAAACTGTTTTTT. Its protein is CASSPDPGGGEKLFF.